Listed here is a single TCR beta chain. What it binds is not known. This specimen belongs to a study of vaccination effects on CD4 cells after COVID-19. Study information: Post-vaccine sampling occurred a median 72 days after the second dose.

The data were produced by immunoSEQ multiplex PCR, yet TCRdb's version contains in-frame clones alone and is incomplete. Of around 69,000 clones in the sample, approximately 80% are singletons; the top ten hold 2.4%. V shed 7 bases and J shed 0 bases, with 19 bases lying between them. The CDR3 is 17 amino acids. Germline V gene sequence: CDR1 LNHDA, CDR2 SQIVND (reference sequence). Upon completion of more than eight days in culture, CD4+ T cells were isolated. Each person got two doses of an mRNA SARS-CoV-2 vaccine, BNT162b2 or mRNA-1273. According to the study, vaccine recipients showed no prior SARS-CoV-2 infection and negative nucleocapsid antibodies. Half the medium was swapped for IL-2 medium on days 3 and 7.

The starting material was CD4+ T cells from PBMCs cultured without peptide, obtained after COVID-19 vaccination. The genes are TRBV19 and TRBJ1-5, with D possibly TRBD1 on 5 matching bases. The TCR was taken from a human donor who received a COVID-19 vaccine. CDR3 DNA: TGTGCCAGTATGGGTCCAGGGTTGGGATATAGCAATCAGCCCCAGCATTTT. As protein: CASMGPGLGYSNQPQHF.